The 17 T cell receptor beta chains listed next were all sequenced from one sample in a study of CD8+ T cells in alopecia areata. Reverse transcription of extracted RNA yielded cDNA, which provided the sequencing template. Profiling relied on immunoSEQ multiplex PCR, and the TCRdb table lists in-frame clones only, not all of them. The sample comprises over 85,000 clones, 40% to 45% of which are singletons, and 0.79% rests with the top ten. The sample was CD4+ T cells sorted from blood. All receptors come from a human donor with alopecia areata.

This clone was detected a few times. The chain's CDR3 is CSATGRLTKNIQYF. For the CDR3, the DNA is TGCAGCGCGACAGGGAGGCTAACCAAAAACATTCAGTACTTC. V gene TRBV29-1 combines with J gene TRBJ2-4, with a possible D match to TRBD1 (7 bases). Trimming stripped 7 bases from V and 2 bases from J, with 15 bases between. Germline lookup yields CDR1 SQVTM and CDR2 ANQGSEA. This CDR3 comprises 14 residues.

The chain has TRBV28 and TRBJ2-5, with a possible D match to TRBD1 (7 bases). The germline V and J ends were trimmed by 5 bases and 4 bases, with 17 bases remaining between them. The CDR3 has 15 residues. The germline CDR1 and CDR2 sequences are MDHEN and SYDVKM. For the CDR3, the DNA is TGTGCCAGCAGTGGCCGGGACCAGGGGGGAGAGACCCAGTACTTC. Protein product: CASSGRDQGGETQYF.

This clone showed up just a few times. This chain joins TRBV29-1 and TRBJ2-1; 8 bases match TRBD2. The V segment lost 8 bases and the J segment 5 bases; nucleotides outside the gene matches: 5. CDR3 length equals 12 residues. Germline-derived CDR1 and CDR2 are SQVTM and ANQGSEA. CDR3 residues: CSLTSAHNEQFF. The CDR3 DNA reads TGCAGCCTGACTAGCGCGCACAATGAGCAGTTCTTC.

This clone was counted a single time. The chain has TRBV29-1 and TRBJ2-2, with D unresolved. The V gene's germline CDR1 is SQVTM and CDR2 ANQGSEA. Between the trimmed V and J ends, which lost 5 bases and 1 base, there was a span of 5 bases. The length of the CDR3 is 12 residues. The CDR3 loop is CSVRVNTGELFF. CDR3 bases: TGCAGCGTTCGGGTGAACACCGGGGAGCTGTTTTTT.

This clone occurred a few times. The J gene is TRBJ2-3, the V gene TRBV4-2, with TRBD2 matching 7 bases. J gave up 2 bases and V 1 base, and 6 bases lay outside the gene matches. The CDR3 covers 16 residues. Germline lookup yields CDR1 LGHNA and CDR2 YNFKEQ. DNA for the CDR3: TGTGCCAGCAGCCAAGTGGTGGGACTACCCACAGATACGCAGTATTTT. This encodes CASSQVVGLPTDTQYF.

The J gene is TRBJ1-6, the V gene TRBV14; D is uncertain. The length of the CDR3 is 14 residues. V dropped 5 bases and J dropped 6 bases, with 11 bases sitting between them. The germline V gene encodes CDR1 SGHDN and CDR2 FVKESK. The CDR3 region is CASSEHNANSPLHF. For the CDR3, the DNA is TGTGCCAGCAGCGAACATAACGCTAATTCACCCCTCCACTTT.

This clone has more than one count but fewer than ten. V and J are TRBV28 and TRBJ2-7; 7 bases are shared with TRBD1. Per the germline V gene, CDR1 is MDHEN and CDR2 is SYDVKM. Trimming took 6 bases from V and 5 from J; bases not matched to a gene: 7. CDR3 size: 13 residues. The DNA for the CDR3 is TGTGCCAGCAGATTAGGACAGGTCCACGAGCAGTACTTC. It yields the protein CASRLGQVHEQYF.

The rearrangement joins TRBV5-1 to TRBJ2-4, with TRBD2 matching 7 bases. J was trimmed by 0 bases and V by 2 bases; bases with no gene match: 11. The CDR3 is made up of 18 amino acids. Germline values: CDR1 SGHRS, CDR2 YFSETQ. The CDR3, as DNA: TGCGCCAGCAGCTTTTCGTCCGGTGCGGGGGTAGCCAAAAACATTCAGTACTTC. Protein: CASSFSSGAGVAKNIQYF.

This clone was counted between two and nine times. This chain joins TRBV29-1 and TRBJ1-4; the D is unclear. The CDR3 is 14 residues long. V lost 7 bases, J lost 1 base, and 13 bases lay in between. Per germline, CDR1 SQVTM and CDR2 ANQGSEA. The CDR3 sequence: CSAFGEGTNEKLFF. CDR3 in DNA: TGCAGCGCCTTCGGTGAGGGAACTAATGAAAAACTGTTTTTT.

The chain joins TRBV6-6 to TRBJ2-5; D remains unclear. The CDR3 covers 13 residues. Germline CDR1 and CDR2: MNHNY and SVGAGI (reference sequence). V was cut by 5 bases and J by 5 bases, with 12 bases left in between. This CDR3 is CASSNTRGETQYF. CDR3 sequence (DNA): TGTGCCAGCAGTAACACTCGTGGGGAGACCCAGTACTTC.

To note about this clone: Other nucleotide sequences in the sample specify the same CDR3. The chain combines TRBV30 with TRBJ2-3; D not resolved. V lost 0 bases and J lost 4, with 5 bases in between. Per germline, CDR1 GTSNPN and CDR2 SVGIG (reference sequence). The CDR3 runs to 12 residues. The CDR3 DNA sequence: TGTGCCTGGAGTGTAAGGGCAGATACGCAGTATTTT. This sequence encodes CAWSVRADTQYF.

The rearrangement links TRBV30 to TRBJ1-1; 7 bases fit TRBD1. The CDR3 spans 14 residues. V lost 3 bases, J lost 4 bases, and 8 bases stayed unmatched. The germline gives CDR1 GTSNPN, CDR2 SVGIG (reference sequence). CDR3 residues: CAWRLTGRGTEAFF. The CDR3 DNA follows: TGTGCCTGGAGATTGACAGGGAGGGGCACTGAAGCTTTCTTT.

There are a few counts of this clone. The chain joins TRBV29-1 to TRBJ2-5; D unclear. The V end lost 3 bases, the J end lost 7 bases, and 9 bases lay between the germline ends. The CDR3 is 11 residues long. Germline V gene sequence: CDR1 SQVTM, CDR2 ANQGSEA. CDR3: CSVEDLWTQYF. CDR3 coding DNA: TGCAGCGTTGAGGATCTTTGGACCCAGTACTTC.

In its sample, this clone was seen a few times. The chain is built from TRBV29-1 and TRBJ1-1; maybe TRBD1 (5 bases). The CDR3 extends over 15 amino acids. V lost 7 bases to trimming and J lost 2 bases, with 20 bases between them. Per germline, CDR1 SQVTM and CDR2 ANQGSEA. In nucleotides, the CDR3 is TGCAGCGCCAAAGTAGGGGCAGGGCGAAACACTGAAGCTTTCTTT. Residues: CSAKVGAGRNTEAFF.

This chain connects TRBV7-9 to TRBJ2-7, with a weak D call TRBD2 (6 bases). The CDR3 is made up of 13 amino acids. V was shortened by 5 bases and J by 5 bases, with 13 bases between the two germline ends. In germline, CDR1 is SEHNR, CDR2 FQNEAQ (reference sequence). CDR3 sequence: CASSPPPGDEQYF. The DNA for the CDR3 is TGTGCCAGCAGCCCCCCCCCGGGAGACGAGCAGTACTTC.

The chain joins TRBV7-2 to TRBJ2-2, with D possibly being TRBD2 (5 bases). Germline lookup yields CDR1 SGHTA and CDR2 FQGNSA. The CDR3 is made up of 14 amino acids. V was trimmed by 10 bases and J by 1 base, leaving 13 bases between them. CDR3 region: CATARGLNTGELFF. CDR3 DNA sequence: TGTGCCACCGCCCGGGGATTGAACACCGGGGAGCTGTTTTTT.

The genes are TRBV30 and TRBJ2-7; 8 nucleotides match TRBD1. V gave up 3 bases and J gave up 9 bases; unmatched junction bases: 7. The germline CDR1 and CDR2 sequences are GTSNPN and SVGIG (reference sequence). The CDR3 has 12 amino acids. In nucleotides, the CDR3 is TGTGCCTGGAGAATGTTTGGGACAGGGCAGTACTTC. This encodes CAWRMFGTGQYF.